This T cell receptor beta chain was sequenced in a study of blood T cell repertoires in COVID-19. Across the study: Italy, Spain and the United States were the sources of the convalescent and acute COVID-19 samples. Nucleic acid was either cDNA or gDNA, and it came from T cells, B-cell-depleted T cells, or PBMCs.

In germline, CDR1 is SGHTA, CDR2 FQGNSA. The CDR3 is made up of 16 amino acids. Trimming took off 4 bases at V and 0 bases at J, with 12 bases between the two ends. Authors' methods: By means of reference gene primer amplification, nucleated cell counts were estimated. TCRdb's table, derived via immunoSEQ multiplex PCR, lists solely in-frame clones and lacks some. V and J calls and clone size are given by that table; D and trimming were obtained from the DNA. Of 130,000 or so clones listed, around nine tenths are singletons. The chain joins TRBV7-2 to TRBJ2-2; D might be TRBD1 (5 bases). This clonotype originated in a woman aged 55-70 years with acute or convalescent COVID-19. Sequenced input: peripheral blood. CDR3 DNA sequence: TGTGCCAGCAGCTCCAGCAGGGTCGCGAACACCGGGGAGCTGTTTTTT. This codes for CASSSSRVANTGELFF.